This T cell receptor beta chain originates from a study of regulatory T cells in long-lasting Graves disease. Study-level findings and limits: A reduction in accuracy may have resulted from the small sample size. The study found persistent patients shared more public clonotypes (fewer than 3,000) than new patients (around 1,000).

Time point in this sample: persistent/refractory GD, antithyroid drugs over 5 years with positive TRAb. There was RNA extracted from PBMCs, and the TCR library was made from it. The TCR beta library used iRepertoire HTBI primers with Arm-PCR amplification of CDR3. TCRdb re-derived calls from the multiplex PCR reads in MiXCR, one entry per CDR3 protein. The repertoire holds 400,000 to 500,000 distinct CDR3 sequences, with roughly 20% as singletons. This clonotype turned up a few times. Its antigen is currently unknown. Material: peripheral blood mononuclear cells (PBMCs), obtained when the disease was refractory, from a patient treated with antithyroid drugs. The TCR originated in a female donor with Graves disease.

This CDR3 is CASSVGGTSYNEQFF. The CDR3 DNA reads TGTGCCAGCAGTGTGGGGGGAACCTCCTACAATGAGCAGTTCTTC. The chain carries TRBV2 and TRBJ2-1, with a weak D call TRBD2 (6 bases). The V end was cut by 4 bases, the J end by 0 bases, with 10 bases between. Germline V lookup: CDR1 SNHLY, CDR2 FYNNEI. CDR3 length equals 15 residues.